This T cell receptor beta chain stems from a study of blood T cells in healthy people across ages. Findings and caveats of the study: No one knew whether donors had CMV, which possibly confounded expanded clonotype changes.

Concerning this clonotype itself: The antigen is not known.

The junction had 5 bases not matched to a gene; V was cut back by 4 bases and J by 5 bases. This CDR3 region has 14 residues. Germline CDR1 reads SGHTA; CDR2 reads FQGNSA. Healthy Caucasian individuals from Russia aged about 6 to 95 were enrolled as donors. The second PCR ran roughly 6 to 11 cycles with a sample-barcoded 5' primer and J-beta primers. Each sample yielded at least 2.5 million CDR3-containing paired-end reads. From the 5' RACE reads, TCRdb called clonotypes with MiXCR, one entry per CDR3 protein. The table shows around 870,000 distinct CDR3 sequences, with 29% occurring only once. The chain links TRBV7-2 to TRBJ2-1; TRBD1 matches at 7 bases. The source is a woman of 80 years or more in good health. The sample comprised blood. The CDR3 sequence is CASSCGRGNNEQFF. In DNA, the CDR3 is TGTGCCAGCAGCTGCGGCAGGGGGAACAATGAGCAGTTCTTC.